The 31 T cell receptor beta chains below all came from one sample that was sequenced in a study of shared clonotypes between healthy human individuals. Data came from immunoSEQ multiplex PCR; TCRdb stores just in-frame clones and leaves some out. This sample has hundreds of thousands of clones, with roughly 83% found just once. The sequenced material came from PBMCs. Receptor source: a woman aged 40-49 years in good health. Some clones in this sample may be carry-over from other donors' samples.

The V call is TRBV11-2, the J call TRBJ2-1; D unresolved. Trimming removed 1 base from V and 5 bases from J, with 9 bases in between. The CDR3 runs to 14 residues. CDR1 and CDR2 (germline): SGHAT, FQNNGV. The CDR3 DNA sequence: TGTGCCAGCAGCTTAGCCGGTGTTCACAATGAGCAGTTCTTC. Encoded protein: CASSLAGVHNEQFF.

This chain joins TRBV28 and TRBJ1-2; D is unresolved. CDR1 MDHEN and CDR2 SYDVKM come from the germline V gene. The CDR3 is made up of 14 amino acids. V lost 6 bases, J lost 2 bases, and 13 bases lay in between. The DNA for the CDR3 is TGTGCCAGCAGCTATTCTCGAACCAACTATGGCTACACCTTC. Amino acid sequence: CASSYSRTNYGYTF.

The rearrangement links TRBV7-9 to TRBJ2-1, with TRBD1 matching 10 bases. Germline CDR1 is SEHNR and CDR2 is FQNEAQ (reference sequence). The CDR3 consists of 18 residues. J was trimmed by 7 bases and V by 3 bases; bases with no gene match: 15. CDR3 region: CASSFRQGASAGLNEQFF. The CDR3 nucleotides are TGTGCCAGCAGCTTCCGACAGGGGGCAAGCGCCGGGCTAAATGAGCAGTTCTTC.

This clone was seen a single time. The chain links TRBV4-2 to TRBJ1-1, with D perhaps matching TRBD1 (5 bases). Trimming removed 0 bases from V and 1 base from J, with 12 bases in between. Germline V lookup: CDR1 LGHNA, CDR2 YNFKEQ. The CDR3 is 16 residues long. CDR3 region: CASSQDSGPRNTEAFF. CDR3 bases: TGTGCCAGCAGCCAAGATTCGGGGCCCCGGAACACTGAAGCTTTCTTT.

The genes are TRBV29-1 and TRBJ2-1; D is possibly TRBD2 (6 bases). CDR1 and CDR2 (germline): SQVTM, ANQGSEA. Trimming pared 4 bases from V and 14 bases from J, leaving 15 bases between. The CDR3 contains 11 residues. CDR3 sequence (DNA): TGCAGCGTTGCATCGCGCGGGATGGAGTTCTTC. Encoded protein: CSVASRGMEFF.

The rearrangement uses TRBV4-2 and TRBJ2-7; D perhaps matches TRBD1 (6 bases). The germline V gene encodes CDR1 LGHNA and CDR2 YNFKEQ. V dropped 1 base and J dropped 4 bases, with 14 bases sitting between them. CDR3 length equals 15 residues. The CDR3 DNA reads as TGTGCCAGCAGCCAAGTCGCGCAGGGGACATACGAGCAGTACTTC. Translation gives CASSQVAQGTYEQYF.

The V and J genes are TRBV2 and TRBJ2-2, with 7 bases identical to TRBD1. With 5 bases clipped from V and 0 bases from J, the junction kept 3 bases outside the gene matches. The germline V gene encodes CDR1 SNHLY and CDR2 FYNNEI. There are 15 residues in the CDR3. The CDR3 is CASSTGTANTGELFF. The CDR3 coding sequence is TGTGCCAGCAGTACCGGGACAGCGAACACCGGGGAGCTGTTTTTT.

The chain couples TRBV11-1 to TRBJ2-3; TRBD2 aligns across 7 bases. CDR1 and CDR2 from the germline V gene are SGHAT and FQDESV (reference sequence). Germline trimming cut 2 bases from V and 4 bases from J; bases unmatched to any gene: 6. The CDR3 has 15 residues. The CDR3: CASSLNGRRSDTQYF. For the CDR3, the DNA is TGTGCCAGCAGCTTAAACGGGAGGAGGTCAGATACGCAGTATTTT.

The chain joins TRBV6-4 to TRBJ2-2, with TRBD2 as a possible D gene (6 bases). CDR1 is MRHNA, CDR2 SNTAGT, per germline. The CDR3 totals 14 residues. The V end lost 6 bases, the J end lost 3 bases, and 11 bases lay between the germline ends. CDR3 sequence reads: CASSGSLDTGELFF. In DNA form, the CDR3 reads TGTGCCAGCAGCGGGAGCTTGGACACCGGGGAGCTGTTTTTT.

This clone was seen more than once but under ten times. This rearrangement joins TRBV5-1 to TRBJ1-1, with D perhaps TRBD1 (5 bases). The V end lost 0 bases, the J end lost 0 bases, and 12 bases lay between the germline ends. The CDR3 is 16 amino acids. The germline gives CDR1 SGHRS, CDR2 YFSETQ. CDR3 DNA: TGCGCCAGCAGCTTGGTACCGGCAGGGTTGAACACTGAAGCTTTCTTT. This codes for CASSLVPAGLNTEAFF.

This chain connects TRBV11-1 to TRBJ2-3; 8 bases fit TRBD2. The V gene end was trimmed by 5 bases and the J gene end by 3 bases; junction bases not matched to a gene: 4. The CDR3 has 14 residues. Germline V lookup: CDR1 SGHAT, CDR2 FQDESV (reference sequence). The CDR3 protein is CASSPGLATDTQYF. CDR3 sequence (DNA): TGTGCCAGCAGCCCCGGACTAGCAACAGATACGCAGTATTTT. The whole variable domain, filled in from reference TRBV11-1 and TRBJ2-3, reads EAEVAQSPRYKITEKSQAVAFWCDPISGHATLYWYRQILGQGPELLVQFQDESVVDDSQLPKDRFSAERLKGVDSTLKIQPAELGDSAMYLCASSPGLATDTQYFGPGTRLTVL.

The chain joins TRBV6-6 to TRBJ2-3; 8 nucleotides align to TRBD2. V lost 7 bases to trimming and J lost 4 bases; unmatched junction nucleotides: 13. The CDR3 sequence is 16 residues long. Germline CDR1 is MNHNY and CDR2 is SVGAGI (reference sequence). Written as DNA, the CDR3 is TGTGCCAGCACCCGGAACTTCGGACTAGCTCCAGATACGCAGTATTTT. Its translation: CASTRNFGLAPDTQYF.

The V gene is TRBV28, the J gene TRBJ2-7, with 10 bases matching TRBD2. Trimming removed 3 bases from V and 5 bases from J; junction bases left unmatched: 10. CDR1 and CDR2 from the germline V gene are MDHEN and SYDVKM. There are 16 residues in the CDR3. The CDR3 loop reads CASSFWASGGSDEQYF. DNA of the CDR3: TGTGCCAGCAGTTTTTGGGCTAGCGGGGGTTCGGACGAGCAGTACTTC.

The rearrangement uses TRBV2 and TRBJ2-1; 10 nucleotides match TRBD2. The V and J ends lost 11 bases and 8 bases, in that order; junction bases with no gene match: 12. Looked up from germline, CDR1 is SNHLY and CDR2 is FYNNEI. This CDR3 comprises 14 residues. CDR3 region: CAGKPGLASDEQFF. CDR3 bases: TGTGCCGGGAAACCGGGACTAGCGAGCGATGAGCAGTTCTTC.

This clone was observed many times. V is TRBV4-3 and J is TRBJ2-1; 9 positions match TRBD2. Looked up from germline, CDR1 is LGHNA and CDR2 is YSLEER. This CDR3 has 17 amino acids. V lost 2 bases, J lost 2 bases, and 7 bases stayed unmatched. Here the CDR3 reads CASSQWSSGGAYNEQFF. DNA of the CDR3: TGCGCCAGCAGCCAATGGAGTAGCGGGGGCGCCTACAATGAGCAGTTCTTC.

This chain joins TRBV4-3 and TRBJ2-5; D tentatively fits TRBD1 or TRBD2 (5 bases each). Between the trimmed V and J ends, which lost 5 bases and 7 bases, there was a span of 14 bases. Germline CDR1 is LGHNA and CDR2 is YSLEER. This CDR3 has 13 amino acids. The CDR3 nucleotides read TGCGCCAGCAGCGAAGTCGCTGGGGGGACCCAGTACTTC. This translates into CASSEVAGGTQYF.

The chain has TRBV2 and TRBJ2-3; TRBD2 is a possible D gene (5 bases). The CDR3 extends over 14 amino acids. In germline, CDR1 is SNHLY, CDR2 FYNNEI. The V end was cut by 7 bases, the J end by 5 bases, with 16 bases between. The CDR3 region has the DNA TGTGCCAGCACCAAGGACTCGGTCGGAGATACGCAGTATTTT. As protein: CASTKDSVGDTQYF.

The chain links TRBV5-1 to TRBJ2-1; D uncertain. CDR3 length: 12 amino acids. Germline lookup yields CDR1 SGHRS and CDR2 YFSETQ. V was clipped by 0 bases and J by 8 bases, with 6 bases between them. In DNA, the CDR3 is TGCGCCAGCAGCTTGGTGTGGGATGAGCAGTTCTTC. Its translation: CASSLVWDEQFF. Together with reference TRBV5-1 and TRBJ2-1, the CDR3 gives the full variable domain: KAGVTQTPRYLIKTRGQQVTLSCSPISGHRSVSWYQQTPGQGLQFLFEYFSETQRNKGNFPGRFSGRQFSNSRSEMNVSTLELGDSALYLCASSLVWDEQFFGPGTRLTVL.

The chain combines TRBV29-1 with TRBJ1-4; 9 nucleotides align to TRBD1. Germline CDR1 and CDR2: SQVTM and ANQGSEA. V shed 6 bases and J 3 bases; nucleotides not matched to a gene: 5. This CDR3 has 14 amino acids. The chain's CDR3 is CSVGTGGPNEKLFF. CDR3 coding DNA: TGCAGCGTAGGAACAGGGGGCCCTAATGAAAAACTGTTTTTT.

The gene calls are TRBV15 and TRBJ2-5; D is unclear. Germline V gives CDR1 LNHNV, CDR2 YYDKDF (reference sequence). The CDR3 has 15 amino acids. Trimming removed 0 bases from V and 2 bases from J, with 10 bases in between. The CDR3 coding sequence is TGTGCCACCAGCAGAGATTTAGCAGCTCAAGAGACCCAGTACTTC. This codes for CATSRDLAAQETQYF.

The V and J genes are TRBV18 and TRBJ1-2; the match to TRBD1 covers 8 bases. Trimming took 2 bases from V and 8 from J; bases not matched to a gene: 10. The CDR3 loop spans 15 amino acids. Germline V lookup: CDR1 KGHSH, CDR2 LQKENI. The CDR3 sequence: CASSPDPGQGMGYTF. CDR3 nucleotides: TGTGCCAGCTCACCAGATCCTGGACAGGGAATGGGCTACACCTTC.

The chain combines TRBV7-2 with TRBJ2-5; 8 positions agree with TRBD2. J gave up 7 bases and V 5 bases, and 6 bases lay outside the gene matches. Germline-derived CDR1 and CDR2 are SGHTA and FQGNSA. The length of the CDR3 is 13 residues. CDR3 sequence (DNA): TGTGCCAGCAGCGCTGGCCGGGGGGGGACCCAGTACTTC. Translation gives CASSAGRGGTQYF.

This rearrangement joins TRBV5-1 to TRBJ2-1, with 7 bases aligning to TRBD2. Trimming cost V 0 bases and J 3 bases; bases outside gene matches: 0. The CDR3 is made up of 14 amino acids. From germline, CDR1 is SGHRS and CDR2 YFSETQ. CDR3: CASSLASGYNEQFF. The CDR3 nucleotides read TGCGCCAGCAGCTTGGCTAGCGGCTACAATGAGCAGTTCTTC. The full variable domain, with the rest looked up from reference TRBV5-1 and TRBJ2-1, is KAGVTQTPRYLIKTRGQQVTLSCSPISGHRSVSWYQQTPGQGLQFLFEYFSETQRNKGNFPGRFSGRQFSNSRSEMNVSTLELGDSALYLCASSLASGYNEQFFGPGTRLTVL.

The V and J genes are TRBV5-1 and TRBJ2-7; weak D call: TRBD2 (5 bases). The germline CDR1 and CDR2 sequences are SGHRS and YFSETQ. V lost 1 base to trimming and J lost 2 bases, with 10 bases between them. The CDR3 length is 14 residues. CDR3 sequence (DNA): TGCGCCAGCAGCTTGAATGAGGGCCCCTACGAGCAGTACTTC. Translating gives CASSLNEGPYEQYF.

The chain recombines TRBV7-9 with TRBJ2-3, with D perhaps TRBD1 (5 bases). This CDR3 has 12 amino acids. Germline-derived CDR1 and CDR2 are SEHNR and FQNEAQ (reference sequence). Trimming left V 5 bases short and J 6 bases short, with 9 bases between. CDR3 sequence: CASSRPGDTQYF. CDR3 DNA: TGTGCCAGCAGCCGACCAGGGGATACGCAGTATTTT.

The rearrangement joins TRBV5-1 to TRBJ1-5; TRBD1 matches 8 bases. Germline V gene lookup returns CDR1 SGHRS and CDR2 YFSETQ. V shed 3 bases and J 6 bases; nucleotides not matched to a gene: 5. The CDR3 spans 14 residues. CDR3 nucleotides: TGCGCCAGCAGCTCCACGACAGGGGTTCAGCCCCAGCATTTT. Its translation is CASSSTTGVQPQHF.

Details on this clone: The same CDR3 is also encoded by other DNA sequences in this sample. The chain is built from TRBV5-1 and TRBJ2-3; TRBD2 agrees at 12 bases. V trimming: 0 bases; J trimming: 6 bases; junction bases outside the gene matches: 14. Germline lookup yields CDR1 SGHRS and CDR2 YFSETQ. The length of the CDR3 is 19 residues. The CDR3 sequence: CASSLALTSGSLSGDTQYF. CDR3 bases: TGCGCCAGCAGCTTGGCCCTGACTAGCGGGAGCCTGTCGGGGGATACGCAGTATTTT. Looking up the rest from reference TRBV5-1 and TRBJ2-3 gives the full variable domain: KAGVTQTPRYLIKTRGQQVTLSCSPISGHRSVSWYQQTPGQGLQFLFEYFSETQRNKGNFPGRFSGRQFSNSRSEMNVSTLELGDSALYLCASSLALTSGSLSGDTQYFGPGTRLTVL.

The V gene is TRBV11-2, the J gene TRBJ1-3, with a possible D match to TRBD1 (5 bases). The CDR3 is 15 amino acids. Per germline, CDR1 SGHAT and CDR2 FQNNGV. Trimming pared 3 bases from V and 0 bases from J, leaving 9 bases between. Here the CDR3 reads CASSFDRLSGNTIYF. CDR3 bases: TGTGCCAGCAGCTTCGACAGACTCTCTGGAAACACCATATATTTT.

CDR3 DNA: TGTGCCAGCAGCTCTGTAGGGGCAAGAGAGACCCAGTACTTC. This gives the protein CASSSVGARETQYF. The rearrangement uses TRBV5-6 and TRBJ2-5, with D possibly being TRBD1 (5 bases). Between the trimmed V and J ends, which lost 3 bases and 4 bases, there was a span of 13 bases. CDR3 size: 14 residues. The V gene's germline CDR1 is SGHDT and CDR2 YYEEEE.

The chain uses TRBV7-2 and TRBJ2-1; tentatively, D is TRBD1 (6 bases). CDR1 SGHTA and CDR2 FQGNSA come from the germline V gene. The ends were cut back, 6 bases at V and 12 bases at J, with 18 bases in the middle. The CDR3 is 13 amino acids. Here the CDR3 reads CASSSIYLGGQFF. The CDR3 DNA reads TGTGCCAGCAGTTCGATCTACCTAGGGGGGCAGTTCTTC.

Of note for this clone: This probably arose from a read error, given a far larger clone one base away. The chain is built from TRBV5-1 and TRBJ2-7, with TRBD1 as a possible D gene (6 bases). From germline, CDR1 is SGHRS and CDR2 YFSETQ. The CDR3 extends over 12 amino acids. For the CDR3, the DNA is TGCGCCAGCAGTTCACAGGGATGGGGGCAGCACTTC. It codes for CASSSQGWGQHF.